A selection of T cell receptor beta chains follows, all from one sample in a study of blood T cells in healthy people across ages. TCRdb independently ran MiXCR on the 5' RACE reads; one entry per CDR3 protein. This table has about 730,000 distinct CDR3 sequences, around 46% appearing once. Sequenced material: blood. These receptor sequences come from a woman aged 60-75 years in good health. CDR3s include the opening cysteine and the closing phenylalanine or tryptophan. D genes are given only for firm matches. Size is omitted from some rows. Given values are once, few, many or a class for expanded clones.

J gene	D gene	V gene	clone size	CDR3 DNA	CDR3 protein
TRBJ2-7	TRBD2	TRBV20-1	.	TGCAGTGCTACCCGGGCGCGGGGGGGCACTTACGAGCAGTACTTC	CSATRARGGTYEQYF
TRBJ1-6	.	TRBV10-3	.	TGTGCCATCAGTGAGCCGGACGGGAGCTCCTATAATTCACCCCTCCACTTT	CAISEPDGSSYNSPLHF
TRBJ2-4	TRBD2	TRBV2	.	TGTGCCAGCAGCCTCCGAAGGCTAGCGGGGGGTGCGGCCAAAAACATTCAGTACTTC	CASSLRRLAGGAAKNIQYF
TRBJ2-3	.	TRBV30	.	TGTGCCTGGGCGAGGAGGGAAGATACGCAGTATTTT	CAWARREDTQYF
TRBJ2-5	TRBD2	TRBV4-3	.	TGCGCCAGCAGCCAGAGCGGGAGGGGGGAGACCCAGTACTTC	CASSQSGRGETQYF
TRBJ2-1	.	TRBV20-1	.	TGCAGTGCTAGTCACCCGGGAGAGTTCCCCTGGAGTTTGCCGTACAATGAGCAGTTCTTC	CSASHPGEFPWSLPYNEQFF
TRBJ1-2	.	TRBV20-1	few	TGCAGTGCTAGAAAGGACAACTATGGCTACACCTTC	CSARKDNYGYTF
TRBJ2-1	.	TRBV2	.	TGTGCCAGCTATCCGGGTAACACCTACAATGAGCAGTTCTTC	CASYPGNTYNEQFF
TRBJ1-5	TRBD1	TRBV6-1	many	TGTGCCAGCAACCCGACAGGGTCTAACCAGCCCCAGCATTTT	CASNPTGSNQPQHF
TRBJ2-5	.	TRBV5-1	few	TGCGCCAGCAGCCTAGCTACAGGGAAAGAGACCCAGTACTTC	CASSLATGKETQYF
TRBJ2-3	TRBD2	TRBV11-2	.	TGTGCCAGCAGCGGGGGACTAGCGGGGTTCACAGATACGCAGTATTTT	CASSGGLAGFTDTQYF
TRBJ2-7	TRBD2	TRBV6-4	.	TGTGCCAGCAGTGACGGCGGGAGGGCCCTCGAGCAGTACTTC	CASSDGGRALEQYF
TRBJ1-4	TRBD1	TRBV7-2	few	TGTGCCAGCAGCTCACTTGGGACAGGGGCTAATGAAAAACTGTTTTTT	CASSSLGTGANEKLFF
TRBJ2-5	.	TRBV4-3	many	TGCGCCAGCAGCCAAGCTGAGGGGGAGACCCAGTACTTC	CASSQAEGETQYF
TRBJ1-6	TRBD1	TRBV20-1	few	TGCAGCTCACCCGGGACAGCGAATTCACCCCTCCACTTT	CSSPGTANSPLHF
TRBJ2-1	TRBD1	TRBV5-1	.	TGCACCAGCAGCGCGGGACAGGGGTCCTACAATGAGCAGTTCTTC	CTSSAGQGSYNEQFF
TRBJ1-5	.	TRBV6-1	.	TGTGCCAGCAGTGAATTTGCACAGGAGGATAGCAATCAGCCCCAGCATTTT	CASSEFAQEDSNQPQHF
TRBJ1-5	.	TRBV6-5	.	TGTGCCAGCAGTTACGGACCAGCGGGGGGCACAGATACGCAGCATTTT	CASSYGPAGGTDTQHF
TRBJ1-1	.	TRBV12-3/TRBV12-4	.	TGTGCCAGCAGATCCGGACTCCAGAACACTGAAGCTTTCTTT	CASRSGLQNTEAFF
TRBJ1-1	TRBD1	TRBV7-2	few	TGTGCCAGCAGCAGACAGGGGGCGAGCACTGAAGCTTTCTTT	CASSRQGASTEAFF
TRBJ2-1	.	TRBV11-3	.	TGTGCCAGCAGCTTAGAGGGGAGTAACAATGAGCAGTTCTTC	CASSLEGSNNEQFF
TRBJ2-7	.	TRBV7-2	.	TGTGCCAGCAGCCCCAGTTGGGACGAGCAGTACTTC	CASSPSWDEQYF
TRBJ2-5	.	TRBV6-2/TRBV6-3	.	TGTGCCAGCAGTGACAGGTGGGGAGAGACCCAGTACTTC	CASSDRWGETQYF
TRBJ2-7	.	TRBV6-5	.	TGTGCCAGCAGTCCAAGGGGCCGGTCCTACGAGCAGTACTTC	CASSPRGRSYEQYF
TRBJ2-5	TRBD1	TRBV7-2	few	TGTGCCAGCAGCCCGACAGGGATTTTGGATGAGCAGTACTTC	CASSPTGILDEQYF
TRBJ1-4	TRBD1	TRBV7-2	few	TGTGCCAGCAGCTTTCCGGGACAGCTTAATGAAAAACTGTTTTTT	CASSFPGQLNEKLFF
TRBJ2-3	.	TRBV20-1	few	TGCAGTGCTAGGTCAGGGGAGGTCGTCACAGATACGCAGTATTTT	CSARSGEVVTDTQYF
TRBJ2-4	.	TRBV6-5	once	TGTGCCAGCGGTTACGCGTATAGCGGTTTAGCCAAAAACATTCAGTACTTC	CASGYAYSGLAKNIQYF
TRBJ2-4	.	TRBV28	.	TGTGCCAGCAGTAACCAGGGAGCCAAAAACATTCAGTACTTC	CASSNQGAKNIQYF
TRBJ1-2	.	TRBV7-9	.	TGTGTCAGCAGCTCCGGGACACCATATGGCTACACCTTC	CVSSSGTPYGYTF
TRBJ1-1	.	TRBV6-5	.	TGTGCCAGCAGCCGTGGCTGGCGGAACGATGAAGCTTTCTTT	CASSRGWRNDEAFF
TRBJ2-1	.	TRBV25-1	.	TGTGCCAGCAGTGGGACCTACAATGAGCAGTTCTTC	CASSGTYNEQFF
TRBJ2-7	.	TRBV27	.	TGTGCCAGCCCTACCGAGGCACTTCCCTACGAGCAGTACTTC	CASPTEALPYEQYF
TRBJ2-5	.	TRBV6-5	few	TGTGCCATATCCCCAGCCTCCAATAGAGAGACCCAGTACTTC	CAISPASNRETQYF
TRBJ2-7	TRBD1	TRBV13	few	TGTGCCAGCAGCTTAGGCCGGTCAGGGGGCGCCTACGAGCAGTACTTC	CASSLGRSGGAYEQYF
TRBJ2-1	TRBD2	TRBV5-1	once	TGCGCCAGCAGCCCAACTAGCGGGGGGCCGAATGAGCAGTTCTTC	CASSPTSGGPNEQFF
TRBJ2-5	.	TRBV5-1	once	TGCGCCAGCAGCTGGGGTGGGGGCAGTACCTACAATGAGCAGTACTTC	CASSWGGGSTYNEQYF
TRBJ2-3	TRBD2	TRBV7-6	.	TGTGCCAGCAGCCGAGCGTGGGGGGGGACAGATACGCAGTATTTT	CASSRAWGGTDTQYF
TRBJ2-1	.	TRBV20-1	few	TGCAGTGCTAGAGATTCACACAGGGTTGATGAGCAGTTCTTC	CSARDSHRVDEQFF
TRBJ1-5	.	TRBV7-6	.	TGTGCCAGCAGCTTAGTGGGGGGAAGCAATCAGCCCCAGCATTTT	CASSLVGGSNQPQHF
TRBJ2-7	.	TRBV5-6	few	TGTGCCAGCAGCTTGGGGAGCGGGCAATCCTCCTACGAGCAGTACTTC	CASSLGSGQSSYEQYF